A single T cell receptor (beta chain) is shown here with its context. This CDR3 is 13 amino acids long. Germline V gene data show CDR1 as MNHNS and CDR2 as SASEGT. V trimming: 7 bases; J trimming: 6 bases; junction bases outside the gene matches: 7. This entry belongs to a study of T cells in Graves' hyperthyroidism and ophthalmopathy. The TCR beta CDR3 regions underwent amplification using RNA transcripts as the source. HTBI primers were employed in a first-round RT-PCR of the TCR CDR3. One entry per CDR3 protein, called by TCRdb with MiXCR from the multiplex PCR reads. The table records 550,000 to 600,000 distinct CDR3 sequences, 16% of them present only once.

V gene TRBV6-1 combines with J gene TRBJ2-7, with TRBD2 matching over 9 bases. The receptor's source is a woman between 18 and 29 years old with Graves' hyperthyroidism. The material sequenced was blood. In nucleotides, the CDR3 is TGTGCCAGCAAGGTAGCGGGAGCTGCCGAGCAGTACTTC. The encoded protein is CASKVAGAAEQYF.